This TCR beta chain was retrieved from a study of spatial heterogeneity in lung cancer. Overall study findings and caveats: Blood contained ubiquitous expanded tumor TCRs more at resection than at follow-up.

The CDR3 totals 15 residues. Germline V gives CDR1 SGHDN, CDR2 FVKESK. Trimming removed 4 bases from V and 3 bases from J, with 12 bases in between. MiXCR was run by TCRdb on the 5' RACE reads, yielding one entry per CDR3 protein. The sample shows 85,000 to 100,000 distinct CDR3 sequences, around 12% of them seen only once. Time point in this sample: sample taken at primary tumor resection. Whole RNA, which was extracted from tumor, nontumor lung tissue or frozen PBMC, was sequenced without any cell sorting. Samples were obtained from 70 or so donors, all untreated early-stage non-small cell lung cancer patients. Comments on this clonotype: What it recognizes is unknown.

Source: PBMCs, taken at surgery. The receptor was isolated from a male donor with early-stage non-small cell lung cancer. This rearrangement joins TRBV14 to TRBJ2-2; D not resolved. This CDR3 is CASSRVAGDTGELFF. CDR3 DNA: TGTGCCAGCAGCCGGGTGGCAGGCGACACCGGGGAGCTGTTTTTT. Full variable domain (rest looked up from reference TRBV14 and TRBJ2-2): EAGVTQFPSHSVIEKGQTVTLRCDPISGHDNLYWYRRVMGKEIKFLLHFVKESKQDESGMPNNRFLAERTGGTYSTLKVQPAELEDSGVYFCASSRVAGDTGELFFGEGSRLTVL.